This is a list of T cell receptor beta chains from one sample in a study of metastatic and nonmetastatic thyroid tumors. With MiXCR, TCRdb reprocessed the PCR reads. The sample lists 25,000 to 30,000 clones; roughly 3.7% were seen once. The sample taken for sequencing was blood. The source is a male donor with papillary thyroid cancer or a benign thyroid nodule (not recorded which). Some clones in this sample may be carry-over from other donors' samples. The CDR3 runs from the conserved cysteine through the conserved F or W. Each record gives: CDR3 DNA, CDR3 protein, D gene, clone size, J gene, V gene. The D gene is left open where the match is weak. Clone size is not always given. Where it is, it says once, few, many or a class for expanded clones.

CDR3nt: TGCAGCGCCTGCTGGGACAGAAACGAGCAGTACTTC
CDR3aa: CSACWDRNEQYF
d_gene: TRBD1
abundance: few
j_gene: TRBJ2-7
v_gene: TRBV29-1

CDR3nt: TGTGCCAGCAGCGTAGGAGGAGGGGCCAACGTCCTGACTTTC
CDR3aa: CASSVGGGANVLTF
d_gene: .
abundance: many
j_gene: TRBJ2-6
v_gene: TRBV9

CDR3nt: TGTGCCAGCAGCCGAGCGGGAGCTTGGGAGCAGTACTTC
CDR3aa: CASSRAGAWEQYF
d_gene: TRBD2
abundance: medium-sized
j_gene: TRBJ2-7
v_gene: TRBV6-1

CDR3nt: TGTGCCAGCAGTTTGGGCTCCTACGAGCAGTACTTC
CDR3aa: CASSLGSYEQYF
d_gene: .
abundance: few
j_gene: TRBJ2-7
v_gene: TRBV12-3/TRBV12-4

CDR3nt: TGTGCCAGCAGTTACGGGCGGAGGAGCTCCTACGAGCAGTACTTC
CDR3aa: CASSYGRRSSYEQYF
d_gene: .
abundance: .
j_gene: TRBJ2-7
v_gene: TRBV6-9

CDR3nt: TGCGCCAGCAGCCAAGAGTCGGCGGATCAGCCCCAGCATTTT
CDR3aa: CASSQESADQPQHF
d_gene: .
abundance: few
j_gene: TRBJ1-5
v_gene: TRBV4-1

CDR3nt: TGCAGTGCTAGAGGGGAGACAGGGCCCTCCTACGAGCAGTACTTC
CDR3aa: CSARGETGPSYEQYF
d_gene: TRBD1
abundance: many
j_gene: TRBJ2-7
v_gene: TRBV20-1

CDR3nt: TGCAGCGTTGTAGGGGCCTATGGCTACACCTTC
CDR3aa: CSVVGAYGYTF
d_gene: .
abundance: many
j_gene: TRBJ1-2
v_gene: TRBV29-1

CDR3nt: TGTGTCATCAGTCGGGACATGCTGAGCTCTGGGGCCAACGTCCTGACTTTC
CDR3aa: CVISRDMLSSGANVLTF
d_gene: .
abundance: few
j_gene: TRBJ2-6
v_gene: TRBV10-3

CDR3nt: TGTGCCAGCAGCCCTGGGGGACTAGCGGTCGATACGCAGTATTTT
CDR3aa: CASSPGGLAVDTQYF
d_gene: TRBD2
abundance: few
j_gene: TRBJ2-3
v_gene: TRBV27

CDR3nt: TGTGCCAGCAGTGAGTATCGCTCTGGGGCCAACGTCCTGACTTTC
CDR3aa: CASSEYRSGANVLTF
d_gene: .
abundance: many
j_gene: TRBJ2-6
v_gene: TRBV2

CDR3nt: TGTGCCAGCAAACCACGGACTAGCCTCTCCTACAATGAGCAGTTCTTC
CDR3aa: CASKPRTSLSYNEQFF
d_gene: TRBD2
abundance: few
j_gene: TRBJ2-1
v_gene: TRBV6-2/TRBV6-3

CDR3nt: TGTGCCAGCAGCTTGGGGACTAGCGTCGGGGAGCAGTACTTC
CDR3aa: CASSLGTSVGEQYF
d_gene: TRBD2
abundance: many
j_gene: TRBJ2-7
v_gene: TRBV5-4

CDR3nt: TGTGCCATCAGTGAGCAGAGTACTGACAATGAGCAGTTCTTC
CDR3aa: CAISEQSTDNEQFF
d_gene: .
abundance: .
j_gene: TRBJ2-1
v_gene: TRBV10-3

CDR3nt: TGTGCCAGCAGCTCCAGCCCCAATGGGGGTAGTTCAACCTACAATGAGCAGTTCTTC
CDR3aa: CASSSSPNGGSSTYNEQFF
d_gene: .
abundance: .
j_gene: TRBJ2-1
v_gene: TRBV7-9

CDR3nt: TGTGCCAGCAGCTCGAGGCCGGGATCCTACGAGCAGTACTTC
CDR3aa: CASSSRPGSYEQYF
d_gene: .
abundance: many
j_gene: TRBJ2-7
v_gene: TRBV5-5

CDR3nt: TGCGACAGCAGCTTGTTCGGACAGTCAGACACTGAAGCTTTCTTT
CDR3aa: CDSSLFGQSDTEAFF
d_gene: .
abundance: .
j_gene: TRBJ1-1
v_gene: TRBV5-1

CDR3nt: TGCAGTGCTCCCCCCCTATACGAGCAGTACTTC
CDR3aa: CSAPPLYEQYF
d_gene: .
abundance: many
j_gene: TRBJ2-7
v_gene: TRBV20-1

CDR3nt: TGCGCCAGCAGCTTGGCTGGGATCTCAACTAATGAAAAACTGTTTTTT
CDR3aa: CASSLAGISTNEKLFF
d_gene: .
abundance: many
j_gene: TRBJ1-4
v_gene: TRBV5-1

CDR3nt: TGTGCCAGCAGTGACTCAGCGGGGGAAAGCACAGATACGCAGTATTTT
CDR3aa: CASSDSAGESTDTQYF
d_gene: TRBD2
abundance: few
j_gene: TRBJ2-3
v_gene: TRBV6-4

CDR3nt: TGTGCCAGCAGCCCTGACAGGGGGACTGAAGCTTTCTTT
CDR3aa: CASSPDRGTEAFF
d_gene: TRBD1
abundance: many
j_gene: TRBJ1-1
v_gene: TRBV11-2

CDR3nt: TGTGCAAGCAGCCCGGAGACAGGAAGGTCGGCATACGAGCAGTACTTC
CDR3aa: CASSPETGRSAYEQYF
d_gene: .
abundance: few
j_gene: TRBJ2-7
v_gene: TRBV9

CDR3nt: TGTGCCAGCAGTGACGACCAAAGCGGGGTAACAGATACGCAGTATTTT
CDR3aa: CASSDDQSGVTDTQYF
d_gene: TRBD2
abundance: few
j_gene: TRBJ2-3
v_gene: TRBV6-4

CDR3nt: TGCGCCAGCAGCTTGACAGGGTATACTGAAGCTTTCTTT
CDR3aa: CASSLTGYTEAFF
d_gene: .
abundance: many
j_gene: TRBJ1-1
v_gene: TRBV5-1

CDR3nt: TGTGCCAGCAGCACCGACACCAGGGAGCAGTACTTC
CDR3aa: CASSTDTREQYF
d_gene: .
abundance: few
j_gene: TRBJ2-7
v_gene: TRBV7-9

CDR3nt: TGTGCCAGCAGTTTCCACGGCAGACCCTACGAGCAGTACTTC
CDR3aa: CASSFHGRPYEQYF
d_gene: .
abundance: few
j_gene: TRBJ2-7
v_gene: TRBV28

CDR3nt: TGTGCCAGCAGTGACAGGGGTTCCTCCTACGAGCAGTACTTC
CDR3aa: CASSDRGSSYEQYF
d_gene: .
abundance: few
j_gene: TRBJ2-7
v_gene: TRBV6-1

CDR3nt: TGTGCCAGCAGCCCCCTCACGGGGGCCCTCAATTTGGCCCAGCATTTT
CDR3aa: CASSPLTGALNLAQHF
d_gene: .
abundance: medium-sized
j_gene: TRBJ1-5
v_gene: TRBV28

CDR3nt: TGTGCCAGCAGGATGGAGGGGGCAAGTAGGACCGGGGAGCTGTTTTTT
CDR3aa: CASRMEGASRTGELFF
d_gene: .
abundance: few
j_gene: TRBJ2-2
v_gene: TRBV6-1

CDR3nt: TGTGCCACCAGTGATTGGGACAGCTCCTACGAGCAGTACTTC
CDR3aa: CATSDWDSSYEQYF
d_gene: TRBD1
abundance: medium-sized
j_gene: TRBJ2-7
v_gene: TRBV24-1

CDR3nt: TGTGCCAGCAGCTACGGACGCATGTCTGGGTATTTT
CDR3aa: CASSYGRMSGYF
d_gene: .
abundance: few
j_gene: TRBJ2-3
v_gene: TRBV28

CDR3nt: TGTGCCAGCAGTTACCTGGGTGACTATGGCTACACCTTC
CDR3aa: CASSYLGDYGYTF
d_gene: .
abundance: few
j_gene: TRBJ1-2
v_gene: TRBV6-8

CDR3nt: TGTGCCAGCAGTCCCCGGGGGGGCAATCACAATGAGCAGTTCTTC
CDR3aa: CASSPRGGNHNEQFF
d_gene: TRBD2
abundance: medium-sized
j_gene: TRBJ2-1
v_gene: TRBV6-1

CDR3nt: TGCAGCGTTGTCGCTAGCGGCTACGAGCAGTACTTC
CDR3aa: CSVVASGYEQYF
d_gene: TRBD2
abundance: .
j_gene: TRBJ2-7
v_gene: TRBV29-1

CDR3nt: TGTGCCAGCAGGCGGGGGAGGCGCGCAGATACGCAGTATTTT
CDR3aa: CASRRGRRADTQYF
d_gene: TRBD2
abundance: .
j_gene: TRBJ2-3
v_gene: TRBV6-1

CDR3nt: TGTGCCAGCAGCGTAGGGGCGGGAGGGCTCGAGCAGTACTTC
CDR3aa: CASSVGAGGLEQYF
d_gene: TRBD2
abundance: many
j_gene: TRBJ2-7
v_gene: TRBV9

CDR3nt: TGTGCCCACCCGGGACATTCTAACTATGGCTACACCTTC
CDR3aa: CAHPGHSNYGYTF
d_gene: .
abundance: few
j_gene: TRBJ1-2
v_gene: TRBV30

CDR3nt: TGTGCCAGCAGTCCCTCAGGGCCTGGGGACTACGAGCAGTACTTC
CDR3aa: CASSPSGPGDYEQYF
d_gene: .
abundance: few
j_gene: TRBJ2-7
v_gene: TRBV28

CDR3nt: TGCAGTGCTAGCTCGAGGGGCACGAACACTGAAGCTTTCTTT
CDR3aa: CSASSRGTNTEAFF
d_gene: .
abundance: few
j_gene: TRBJ1-1
v_gene: TRBV20-1

CDR3nt: TGCAGCGTTGATAAGGGGTTAGGAGAGACCCAGTACTTC
CDR3aa: CSVDKGLGETQYF
d_gene: .
abundance: many
j_gene: TRBJ2-5
v_gene: TRBV29-1

CDR3nt: TGTGCCAGCAGCTTCTACCTAGCGGGTGCCCCCAAAAACATTCAGTACTTC
CDR3aa: CASSFYLAGAPKNIQYF
d_gene: TRBD2
abundance: many
j_gene: TRBJ2-4
v_gene: TRBV7-9